Listed below are T cell receptor beta chains from one sample, sequenced in a study of cytotoxic CD8 clonotypes in ibrutinib-treated CLL. Sequencing used immunoSEQ multiplex PCR; TCRdb keeps in-frame clones, though not all of them. The sample lists about 20,000 clones; around 75% were seen once. Material: PBMCs, obtained before ibrutinib treatment. The receptor set was obtained from a human donor with chronic lymphocytic leukemia. Each CDR3 is given without its conserved first and last residue. A D gene is named only where the DNA matches it firmly. Clone size is shown for a subset of rows, as once, few, many or a class of expanded clone.

few . TRBV19 ASSVGRRVNQPQH
. . TRBV28 ASSLRSEAF
once . TRBV6-4 ASSPETLGNEQF
. . TRBV9 ASSVGVGGNTIY
. . TRBV7-9 ASSSNREVVYGYT
. . TRBV11-2 ASSLEAGTRNEQY
. . TRBV9 ASSVALGGDGYT
. TRBD1 TRBV11-2 ASSPGNRGSYEQY
. TRBD1 TRBV4-2 ASSLSYRGPEQY
. TRBD1 TRBV23-1 ASSPPQGANTEAF
. . TRBV6-1 ASSVSSGANVLT
. . TRBV28 ASSFRILYGYT
once . TRBV6-6 ASSYPRAPSDTQY
. . TRBV7-9 ASSLGSGGDQPQH
once TRBD1 TRBV6-5 ASSPPGQGSYEQY
few TRBD1 TRBV5-4 ASSLVGQTYEQY
. . TRBV11-2 ASSLNSRQGNTGELF
. TRBD1 TRBV14 ASRPGMGTGESYEQY
. . TRBV11-2 ASSLGGHSPLH
. . TRBV5-8 ASSPLGGPYNEQF
. TRBD2 TRBV6-5 ASSYGEGQYNEQF
. . TRBV7-9 ASSFSLSSSTDTQY
. TRBD1 TRBV7-6 ASSSQGATYNSPLH
few TRBD1 TRBV5-1 ASSQGQVEVF
. TRBD1 TRBV5-5 ASSGWPGQGEETQY
. TRBD1 TRBV27 ASRTGAGYEKLF
few . TRBV27 ASSGLGGSNQPQH
. . TRBV7-9 ASSLGWSGSGNTIY
. TRBD2 TRBV15 ATSRGASGRAVYEQF
. . TRBV11-2 ASSLDQVGPHEQY
. TRBD1 TRBV27 ASSYHRTGGSYEQY
. . TRBV9 ASSVGRAYSGNTIY
. TRBD1 TRBV2 ASSRDRVEAF
. TRBD1 TRBV12-5 ASGEQGANTGELF
. . TRBV5-8 ASMQLGHSNTGELF
. . TRBV7-8 ASSLDRGYNQPQH
. . TRBV7-2 ASSLGAVRGDEQF
. . TRBV7-3 ASSLGPNQPQH
. . TRBV6-6 ASSYSGLSEAF
few . TRBV19 ASSSTYNSNQPQH
. TRBD2 TRBV9 ASSVGPRGSTDTQY
. . TRBV4-3 ASSQDYSSVSSYNEQF